The 12 T cell receptor beta chains in this list originate from one sample, sequenced in a study of technical replicates of blood from several donors. Assay used: immunoSEQ multiplex PCR; TCRdb lists only in-frame clones, some missing. Among 65,000 to 90,000 clones listed, 90% to 95% were seen once. The specimen was PBMCs. These receptors were collected from a human donor in good health. Some clones in this sample may be carry-over from other donors' samples.

The chain joins TRBV7-9 to TRBJ2-7, with unresolved D. Looked up from germline, CDR1 is SEHNR and CDR2 is FQNEAQ (reference sequence). The length of the CDR3 is 13 residues. Trimming removed 5 bases from V and 5 bases from J, with 13 bases in between. The CDR3 DNA is TGTGCCAGCAGCCCCCCCGTTGAGCACGAGCAGTACTTC. Protein sequence: CASSPPVEHEQYF.

V and J are TRBV4-3 and TRBJ1-1, with a weak D call TRBD1 (5 bases). The V gene lost 2 bases and the J gene lost 1 base, with 8 bases spanning the gap. The germline V gene has CDR1 LGHNA and CDR2 YSLEER. The CDR3 consists of 14 residues. CDR3 region: CASSQLTGNTEAFF. The CDR3 DNA sequence: TGCGCCAGCAGCCAACTAACAGGGAACACTGAAGCTTTCTTT.

This sequence joins TRBV7-2 and TRBJ1-2; perhaps TRBD1 as D (5 bases). Germline V gene data show CDR1 as SGHTA and CDR2 as FQGNSA. This CDR3 region has 12 residues. V lost 8 bases and J 4 bases, leaving 11 bases between the germline ends. The CDR3 here is CASGTGSYGYTF. DNA for the CDR3: TGTGCCAGCGGTACAGGCAGCTATGGCTACACCTTC.

This chain uses TRBV11-1 with TRBJ1-1; 9 bases match TRBD1. Germline V gives CDR1 SGHAT, CDR2 FQDESV (reference sequence). The V gene end was trimmed by 8 bases and the J gene end by 4 bases; junction bases not matched to a gene: 5. The CDR3 consists of 13 residues. CDR3 DNA sequence: TGTGCCAGCCGACGACAGGGGGGCACTGAAGCTTTCTTT. This translates into CASRRQGGTEAFF.

J is TRBJ2-5 and V is TRBV4-3; D not certain. V lost 0 bases, J lost 7 bases, and 12 bases lay in between. Per the germline V gene, CDR1 is LGHNA and CDR2 is YSLEER. The CDR3 runs 14 residues. Written as DNA, the CDR3 is TGCGCCAGCAGCCAAGAATACTCATCTGGGACCCAGTACTTC. Its protein product is CASSQEYSSGTQYF.

The chain uses TRBV30 and TRBJ2-7; 12 positions agree with TRBD1. Per germline, CDR1 GTSNPN and CDR2 SVGIG (reference sequence). CDR3 length: 14 residues. After removal of 2 bases from V and 5 bases from J, the junction contained 4 bases not matched to a gene. The CDR3 loop is CAWSTGTGGHEQYF. In DNA, the CDR3 is TGTGCCTGGAGTACCGGGACAGGGGGCCACGAGCAGTACTTC.

The chain recombines TRBV11-1 with TRBJ1-6, with D uncertain. CDR3 length equals 13 residues. The V gene lost 3 bases and the J gene lost 11 bases, with 11 bases spanning the gap. Germline-derived CDR1 and CDR2 are SGHAT and FQDESV (reference sequence). The CDR3 loop reads CASSFVFRAPLHF. DNA of the CDR3: TGTGCCAGCAGCTTTGTTTTCCGGGCACCCCTCCACTTT.

V gene TRBV7-8 combines with J gene TRBJ2-1, with D possibly matching TRBD2 (5 bases). Germline V gene lookup returns CDR1 SGHVS and CDR2 FQNEAQ. The CDR3 length is 15 residues. Trimming left V 6 bases short and J 6 bases short, with 18 bases between. The CDR3 DNA sequence: TGTGCCAGCAGGAGGGAAAGGGTATCAGGCAATGAGCAGTTCTTC. Its protein is CASRRERVSGNEQFF.

The chain recombines TRBV7-2 with TRBJ2-3; D might be TRBD1 (6 bases). The V end lost 2 bases, the J end lost 4 bases, and 13 bases lay between the germline ends. Germline V CDR1 and CDR2: SGHTA, FQGNSA. The CDR3 totals 15 residues. The CDR3 protein is CASSLWPRGADTQYF. The CDR3 DNA reads as TGTGCCAGCAGCTTATGGCCCAGGGGCGCAGATACGCAGTATTTT.

The rearrangement uses TRBV5-4 and TRBJ1-6; possible D gene TRBD1, 5 bases. Trimming left V 4 bases short and J 4 bases short, with 12 bases between. The CDR3 spans 15 residues. Per the germline V gene, CDR1 is SGHNT and CDR2 is YYREEE (reference sequence). This chain's CDR3 is CASSPETAYNSPLHF. The CDR3 DNA follows: TGTGCCAGCAGCCCAGAGACAGCTTATAATTCACCCCTCCACTTT.

The chain uses TRBV27 and TRBJ1-5; 7 nucleotides line up with TRBD1. Germline lookup yields CDR1 MNHEY and CDR2 SMNVEV (reference sequence). The length of the CDR3 is 17 residues. V lost 5 bases to trimming and J lost 7 bases; unmatched junction nucleotides: 17. This chain's CDR3 is CASSPNPTTGSGQPQHF. The DNA of the CDR3 is TGTGCCAGCAGTCCAAACCCCACGACAGGGTCGGGGCAGCCCCAGCATTTT.

V gene TRBV5-1 combines with J gene TRBJ1-1, with D possibly TRBD1 on 6 matching bases. The CDR3 is 15 amino acids. V gave up 0 bases and J gave up 2 bases, with 11 bases separating them. Germline loops: CDR1 SGHRS, CDR2 YFSETQ. CDR3: CASSLGQGRNTEAFF. CDR3 sequence (DNA): TGCGCCAGCAGCTTGGGGCAGGGGAGAAACACTGAAGCTTTCTTT.